This TCR beta chain was retrieved from a study of T cells in women clearing cervical HPV infection. In the case of this clone: Antigen specificity is unknown. The DNA ends 3 residues before the CDR3 does, and the rest of the CDR3 is filled in from the germline J gene.

Some clones are missing from TCRdb's copy, which holds only in-frame ones; the method was immunoSEQ multiplex PCR. This sample contains roughly 49,000 clones. Germline V lookup: CDR1 SGHRS, CDR2 YFSETQ. V lost 4 bases to trimming and J lost 2 bases, with 11 bases between them. The CDR3 totals 14 residues. Study findings and constraints: TRBV6-7 relative abundance averaged around 0.11% in cases and about 0.17% in controls. Cases and controls were distinguished at AUC 0.83 by richness and V genes.

Sequenced: blood buffy coat. This TCR derives from a woman aged 18 to 75 with a cervical HPV16 infection that either progressed to CIN3+ or cleared (not recorded which). V usage is TRBV5-1 and J usage is TRBJ2-3; D is unclear. Incomplete CDR3 DNA: TGCGCCAGCAGCGTCCCGGGTTCCACAGATACG. This encodes CASSVPGSTDT. The whole CDR3 reads CASSVPGSTDTQYF.